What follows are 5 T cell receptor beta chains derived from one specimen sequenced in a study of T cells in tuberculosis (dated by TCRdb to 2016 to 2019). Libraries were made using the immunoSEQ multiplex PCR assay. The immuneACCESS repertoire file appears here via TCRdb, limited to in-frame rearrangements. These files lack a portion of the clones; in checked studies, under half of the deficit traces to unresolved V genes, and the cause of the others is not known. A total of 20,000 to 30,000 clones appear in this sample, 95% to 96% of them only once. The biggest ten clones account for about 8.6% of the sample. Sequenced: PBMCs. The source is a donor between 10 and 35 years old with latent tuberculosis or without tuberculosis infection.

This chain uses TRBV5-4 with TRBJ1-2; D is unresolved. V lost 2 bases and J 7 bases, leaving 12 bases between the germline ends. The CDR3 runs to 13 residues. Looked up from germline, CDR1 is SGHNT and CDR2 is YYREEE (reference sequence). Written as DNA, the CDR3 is TGTGCCAGCAGCTTCGGAGGGTCCCTTGGCTACACCTTC. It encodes CASSFGGSLGYTF.

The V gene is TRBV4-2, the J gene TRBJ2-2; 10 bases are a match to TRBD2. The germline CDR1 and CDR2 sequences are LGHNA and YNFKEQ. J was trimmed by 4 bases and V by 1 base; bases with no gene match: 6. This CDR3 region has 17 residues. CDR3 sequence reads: CASSQASGGLLTGELFF. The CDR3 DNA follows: TGTGCCAGCAGCCAAGCTAGCGGGGGCCTCCTCACCGGGGAGCTGTTTTTT.

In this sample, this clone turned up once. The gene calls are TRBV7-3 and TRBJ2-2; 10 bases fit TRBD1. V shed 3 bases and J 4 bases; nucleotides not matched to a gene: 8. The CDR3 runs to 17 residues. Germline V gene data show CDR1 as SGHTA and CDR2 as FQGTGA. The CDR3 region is CASSFDSDRGRTGELFF. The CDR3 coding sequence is TGTGCCAGCAGCTTCGATTCTGACAGGGGGCGCACCGGGGAGCTGTTTTTT. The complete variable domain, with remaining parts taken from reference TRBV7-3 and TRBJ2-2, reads GAGVSQTPSNKVTEKGKYVELRCDPISGHTALYWYRQSLGQGPEFLIYFQGTGAADDSGLPNDRFFAVRPEGSVSTLKIQRTERGDSAVYLCASSFDSDRGRTGELFFGEGSRLTVL.

This chain's CDR3 is CASSLGGEHQETQYF. The CDR3 DNA reads TGTGCCAGCAGCTTAGGGGGGGAGCACCAAGAGACCCAGTACTTC. The V call is TRBV11-3, the J call TRBJ2-5; D perhaps matches TRBD2 (6 bases). V was shortened by 1 base and J by 0 bases, with 9 bases between the two germline ends. The germline gives CDR1 SGHNT, CDR2 YENEEA. The CDR3 consists of 15 residues. The complete variable domain, with remaining parts taken from reference TRBV11-3 and TRBJ2-5, reads EAGVVQSPRYKIIEKKQPVAFWCNPISGHNTLYWYLQNLGQGPELLIRYENEEAVDDSQLPKDRFSAERLKGVDSTLKIQPAELGDSAVYLCASSLGGEHQETQYFGPGTRLLVL.

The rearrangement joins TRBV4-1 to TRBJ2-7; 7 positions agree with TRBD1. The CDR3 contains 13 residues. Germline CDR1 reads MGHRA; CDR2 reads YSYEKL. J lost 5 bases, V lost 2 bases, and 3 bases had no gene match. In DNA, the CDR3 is TGCGCCAGCAGCCAAAGACAGGGCCACGAGCAGTACTTC. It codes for CASSQRQGHEQYF.